This TCR beta chain was recovered during a study of PD-L1 blockade in urothelial cancer. Background on the study: The patients' atezolizumab therapy, 1,200 mg intravenously every 3 weeks, started at some point between 2014 and 2015. Prior exposure to chemotherapy in patients amounted to 0 to 3 regimens received. Study-wide results and caveats: Larger 3-week expansion of tumor-associated blood clones was seen in durable-benefit patients.

Germline V gene data show CDR1 as SGHVS and CDR2 as FQNEAQ. The trim removed 4 bases at V and 5 bases at J, leaving 16 bases unmatched. The CDR3 contains 18 residues. Sequencing was performed with immunoSEQ multiplex PCR; in TCRdb, only in-frame clones are kept and a portion is missing. The sample lists fewer than 50,000 clones, about 85% occurring once. A note on this clone: What it recognizes is unknown.

The chain couples TRBV7-8 to TRBJ2-3; 9 bases align to TRBD2. This TCR came from a man aged 60 to 69 with urothelial cancer. Sequencing used PBMCs, obtained around atezolizumab (anti-PD-L1) treatment. This chain's CDR3 is CASSWGGLAGNRRDTQYF. The CDR3 DNA reads as TGTGCCAGCAGCTGGGGGGGGCTAGCGGGGAATCGGCGAGATACGCAGTATTTT.